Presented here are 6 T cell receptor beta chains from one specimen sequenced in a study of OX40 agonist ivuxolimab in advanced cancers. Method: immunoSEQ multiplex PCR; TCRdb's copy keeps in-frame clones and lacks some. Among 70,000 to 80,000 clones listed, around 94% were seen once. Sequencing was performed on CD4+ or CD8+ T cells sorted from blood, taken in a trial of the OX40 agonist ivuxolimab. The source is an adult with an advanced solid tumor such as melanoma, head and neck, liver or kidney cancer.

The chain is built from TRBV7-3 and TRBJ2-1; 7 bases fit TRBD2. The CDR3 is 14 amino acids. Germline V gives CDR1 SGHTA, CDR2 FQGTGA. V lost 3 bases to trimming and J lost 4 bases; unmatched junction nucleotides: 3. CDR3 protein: CASSLGGPYNEQFF. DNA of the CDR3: TGTGCCAGCAGCTTGGGAGGGCCGTACAATGAGCAGTTCTTC.

The CDR3 nucleotides read TGCAGCGTGTGGTTGGAGACCCAGTACTTC. Amino acids: CSVWLETQYF. This chain connects TRBV29-1 to TRBJ2-5; D is uncertain. The CDR3 is 10 residues long. Deletions cut 6 bases from V and 5 bases from J, with 7 bases between. Germline values: CDR1 SQVTM, CDR2 ANQGSEA. Using reference TRBV29-1 and TRBJ2-5 for the parts outside the CDR3, the full variable domain is SAVISQKPSRDICQRGTSLTIQCQVDSQVTMMFWYRQQPGQSLTLIATANQGSEATYESGFVIDKFPISRPNLTFSTLTVSNMSPEDSSIYLCSVWLETQYFGPGTRLLVL.

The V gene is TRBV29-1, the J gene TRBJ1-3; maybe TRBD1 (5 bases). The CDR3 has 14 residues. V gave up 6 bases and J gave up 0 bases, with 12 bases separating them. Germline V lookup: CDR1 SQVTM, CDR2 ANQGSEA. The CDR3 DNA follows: TGCAGCGTAACAACGGGGGGCTCTGGAAACACCATATATTTT. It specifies CSVTTGGSGNTIYF.

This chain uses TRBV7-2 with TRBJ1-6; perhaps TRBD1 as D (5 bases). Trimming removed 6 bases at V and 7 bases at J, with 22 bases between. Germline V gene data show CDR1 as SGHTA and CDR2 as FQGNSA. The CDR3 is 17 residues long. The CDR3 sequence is CASSPQGLPSSNSPLHF. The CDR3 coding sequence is TGTGCCAGCAGTCCGCAGGGACTCCCTTCTTCGAATTCACCCCTCCACTTT.

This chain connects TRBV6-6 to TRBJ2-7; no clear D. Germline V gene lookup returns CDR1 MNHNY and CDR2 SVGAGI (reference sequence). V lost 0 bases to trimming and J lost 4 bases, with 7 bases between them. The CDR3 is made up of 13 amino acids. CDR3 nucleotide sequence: TGTGCCAGCAGTTACTCTGCGCTTTACGAGCAGTACTTC. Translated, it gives CASSYSALYEQYF.

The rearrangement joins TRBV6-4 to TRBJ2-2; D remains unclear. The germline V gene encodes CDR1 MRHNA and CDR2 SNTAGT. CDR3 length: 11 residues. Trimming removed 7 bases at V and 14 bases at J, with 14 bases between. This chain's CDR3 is CASTPFRRLFF. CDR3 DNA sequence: TGTGCCAGCACCCCTTTCAGGAGACTGTTTTTT.